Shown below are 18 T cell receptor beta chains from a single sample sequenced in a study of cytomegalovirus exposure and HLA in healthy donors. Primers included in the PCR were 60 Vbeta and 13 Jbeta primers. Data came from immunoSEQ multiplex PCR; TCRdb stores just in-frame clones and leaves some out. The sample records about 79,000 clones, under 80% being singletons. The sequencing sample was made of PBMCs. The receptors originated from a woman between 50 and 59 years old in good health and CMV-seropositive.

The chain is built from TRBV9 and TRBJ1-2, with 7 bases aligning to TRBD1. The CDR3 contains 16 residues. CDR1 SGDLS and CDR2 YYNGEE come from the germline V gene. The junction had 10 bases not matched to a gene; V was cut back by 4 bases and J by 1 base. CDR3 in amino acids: CASSLRTGQLNYGYTF. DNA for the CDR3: TGTGCCAGCAGCCTAAGGACAGGCCAACTTAACTATGGCTACACCTTC.

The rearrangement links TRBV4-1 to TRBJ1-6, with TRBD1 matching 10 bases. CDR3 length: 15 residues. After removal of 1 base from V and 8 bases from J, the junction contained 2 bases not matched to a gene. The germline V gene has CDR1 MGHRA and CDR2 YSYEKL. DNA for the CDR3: TGCGCCAGCAGCCAAGCCGGGACAGGGGATTCACCCCTCCACTTT. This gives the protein CASSQAGTGDSPLHF.

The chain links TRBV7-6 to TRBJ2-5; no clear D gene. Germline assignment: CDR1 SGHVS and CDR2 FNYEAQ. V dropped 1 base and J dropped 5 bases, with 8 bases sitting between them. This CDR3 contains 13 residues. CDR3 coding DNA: TGTGCCAGCAGCTTAGGGAGTTTCGAGACCCAGTACTTC. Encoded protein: CASSLGSFETQYF.

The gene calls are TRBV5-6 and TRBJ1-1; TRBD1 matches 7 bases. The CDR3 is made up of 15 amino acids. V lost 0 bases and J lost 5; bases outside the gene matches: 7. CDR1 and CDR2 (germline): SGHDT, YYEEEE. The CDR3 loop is CASSLAEGAKTEAFF. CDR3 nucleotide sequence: TGTGCCAGCAGCTTGGCCGAGGGGGCCAAAACTGAAGCTTTCTTT.

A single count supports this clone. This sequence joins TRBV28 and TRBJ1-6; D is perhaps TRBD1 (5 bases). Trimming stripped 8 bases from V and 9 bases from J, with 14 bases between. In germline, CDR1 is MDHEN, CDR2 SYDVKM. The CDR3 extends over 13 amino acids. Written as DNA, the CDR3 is TGTGCCAGCCGACAGCGTTTACGTTCACCCCTCCACTTT. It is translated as CASRQRLRSPLHF. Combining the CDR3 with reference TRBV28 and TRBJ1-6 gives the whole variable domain DVKVTQSSRYLVKRTGEKVFLECVQDMDHENMFWYRQDPGLGLRLIYFSYDVKMKEKGDIPEGYSVSREKKERFSLILESASTNQTSMYLCASRQRLRSPLHFGNGTRLTVT.

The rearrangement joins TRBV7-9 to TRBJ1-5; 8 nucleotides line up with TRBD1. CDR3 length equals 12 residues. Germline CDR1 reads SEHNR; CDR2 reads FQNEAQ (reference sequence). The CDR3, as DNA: TGTTCCACCCGACAGGGGAATCAGCCCCAGCATTTT. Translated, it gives CSTRQGNQPQHF.

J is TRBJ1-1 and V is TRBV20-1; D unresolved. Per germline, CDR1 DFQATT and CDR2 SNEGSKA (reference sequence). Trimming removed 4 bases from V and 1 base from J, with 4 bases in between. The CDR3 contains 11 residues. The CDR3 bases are TGCAGTGCTACAGGGAACACTGAAGCTTTCTTT. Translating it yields CSATGNTEAFF.

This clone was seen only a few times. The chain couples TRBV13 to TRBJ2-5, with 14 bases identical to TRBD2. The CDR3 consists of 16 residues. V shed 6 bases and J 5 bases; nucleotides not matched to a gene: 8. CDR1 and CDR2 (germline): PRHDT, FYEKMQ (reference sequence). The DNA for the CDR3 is TGTGCCAGCAGAAGGACTAGCGGGGGGACCCGGGAGACCCAGTACTTC. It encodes CASRRTSGGTRETQYF.

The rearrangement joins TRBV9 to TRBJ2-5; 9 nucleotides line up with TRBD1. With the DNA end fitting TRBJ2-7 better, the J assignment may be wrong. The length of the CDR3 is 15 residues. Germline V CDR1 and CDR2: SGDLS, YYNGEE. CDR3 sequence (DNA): TGTGCCAGCAGCTCAAGACAGGGGGTCGGGAACGAGCAGTACTTC. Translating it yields CASSSRQGVGNEQYF.

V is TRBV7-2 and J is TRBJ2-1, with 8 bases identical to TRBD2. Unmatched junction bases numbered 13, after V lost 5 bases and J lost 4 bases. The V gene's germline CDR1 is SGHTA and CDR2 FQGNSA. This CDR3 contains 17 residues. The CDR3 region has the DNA TGTGCCAGCAGCCCTCGGGGGGATGCGGGGGGTTACAATGAGCAGTTCTTC. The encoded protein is CASSPRGDAGGYNEQFF.

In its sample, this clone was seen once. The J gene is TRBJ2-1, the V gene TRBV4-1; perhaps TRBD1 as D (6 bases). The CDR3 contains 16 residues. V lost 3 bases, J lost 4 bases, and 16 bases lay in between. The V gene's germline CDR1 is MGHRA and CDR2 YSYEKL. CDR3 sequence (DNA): TGCGCCAGCAGCCAGGGCCGGGACACGGCATACAATGAGCAGTTCTTC. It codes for CASSQGRDTAYNEQFF.

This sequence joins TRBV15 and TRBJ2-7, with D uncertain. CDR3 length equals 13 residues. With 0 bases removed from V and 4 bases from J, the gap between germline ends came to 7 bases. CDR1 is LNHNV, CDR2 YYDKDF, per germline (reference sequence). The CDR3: CATSRELGYEQYF. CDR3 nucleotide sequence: TGTGCCACCAGCAGAGAGCTCGGTTACGAGCAGTACTTC.

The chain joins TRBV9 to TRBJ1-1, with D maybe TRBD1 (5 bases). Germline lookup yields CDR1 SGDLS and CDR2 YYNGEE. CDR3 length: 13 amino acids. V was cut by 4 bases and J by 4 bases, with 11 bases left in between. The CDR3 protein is CASSSRATTEAFF. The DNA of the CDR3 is TGTGCCAGCAGCTCCAGGGCCACCACTGAAGCTTTCTTT.

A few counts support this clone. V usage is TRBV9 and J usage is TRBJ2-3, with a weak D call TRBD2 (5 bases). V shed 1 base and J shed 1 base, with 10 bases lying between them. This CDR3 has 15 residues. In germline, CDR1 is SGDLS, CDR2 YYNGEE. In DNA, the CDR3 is TGTGCCAGCAGCGTATACGGGGTTGGCACAGATACGCAGTATTTT. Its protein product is CASSVYGVGTDTQYF.

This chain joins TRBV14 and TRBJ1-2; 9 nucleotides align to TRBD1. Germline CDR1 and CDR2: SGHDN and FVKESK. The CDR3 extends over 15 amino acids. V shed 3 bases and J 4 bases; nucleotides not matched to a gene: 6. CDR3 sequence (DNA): TGTGCCAGCAGCCATGCCGGGACAGGGCCCTATGGCTACACCTTC. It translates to CASSHAGTGPYGYTF.

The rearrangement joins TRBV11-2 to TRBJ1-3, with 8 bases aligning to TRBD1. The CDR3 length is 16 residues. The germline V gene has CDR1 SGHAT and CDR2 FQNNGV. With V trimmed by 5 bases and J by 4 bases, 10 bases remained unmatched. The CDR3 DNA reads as TGTGCCAGCAGCATTCCTCAGGGGGCGCCCGGAAACACCATATATTTT. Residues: CASSIPQGAPGNTIYF. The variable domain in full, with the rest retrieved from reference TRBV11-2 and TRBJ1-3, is EAGVAQSPRYKIIEKRQSVAFWCNPISGHATLYWYQQILGQGPKLLIQFQNNGVVDDSQLPKDRFSAERLKGVDSTLKIQPAKLEDSAVYLCASSIPQGAPGNTIYFGEGSWLTVV.

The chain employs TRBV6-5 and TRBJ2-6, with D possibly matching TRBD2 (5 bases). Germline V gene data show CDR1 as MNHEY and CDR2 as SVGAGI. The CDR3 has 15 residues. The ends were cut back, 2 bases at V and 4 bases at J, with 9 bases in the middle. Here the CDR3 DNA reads TGTGCCAGCAGTTACGAGGGATCAGGGGCCAACGTCCTGACTTTC. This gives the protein CASSYEGSGANVLTF.

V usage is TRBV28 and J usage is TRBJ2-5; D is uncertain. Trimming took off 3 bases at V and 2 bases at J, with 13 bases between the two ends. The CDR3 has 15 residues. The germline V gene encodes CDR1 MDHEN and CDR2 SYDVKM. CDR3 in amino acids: CASSFWQIHQETQYF. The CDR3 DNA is TGTGCCAGCAGTTTTTGGCAAATCCATCAAGAGACCCAGTACTTC.